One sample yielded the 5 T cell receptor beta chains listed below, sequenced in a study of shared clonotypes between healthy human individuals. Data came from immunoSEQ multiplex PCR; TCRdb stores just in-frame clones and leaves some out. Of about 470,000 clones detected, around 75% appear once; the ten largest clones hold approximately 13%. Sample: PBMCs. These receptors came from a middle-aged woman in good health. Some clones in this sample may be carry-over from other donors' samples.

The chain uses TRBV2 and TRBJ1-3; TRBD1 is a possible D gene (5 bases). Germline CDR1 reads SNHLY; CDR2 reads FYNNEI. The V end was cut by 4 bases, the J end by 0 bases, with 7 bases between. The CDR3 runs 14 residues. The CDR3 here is CASSGQSSGNTIYF. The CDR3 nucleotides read TGTGCCAGCAGTGGACAGAGCTCTGGAAACACCATATATTTT.

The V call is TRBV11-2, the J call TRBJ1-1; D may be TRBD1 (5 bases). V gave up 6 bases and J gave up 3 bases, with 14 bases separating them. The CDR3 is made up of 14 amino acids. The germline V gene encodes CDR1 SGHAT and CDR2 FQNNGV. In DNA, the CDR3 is TGTGCCAGCAGTTTTTCTTGGGGGGACACTGAAGCTTTCTTT. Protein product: CASSFSWGDTEAFF.

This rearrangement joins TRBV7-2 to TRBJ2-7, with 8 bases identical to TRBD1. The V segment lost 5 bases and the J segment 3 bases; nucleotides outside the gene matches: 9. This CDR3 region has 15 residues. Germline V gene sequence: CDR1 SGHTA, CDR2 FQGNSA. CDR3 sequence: CASSTQGGVFYEQYF. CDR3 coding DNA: TGTGCCAGCAGCACACAGGGGGGAGTTTTCTACGAGCAGTACTTC.

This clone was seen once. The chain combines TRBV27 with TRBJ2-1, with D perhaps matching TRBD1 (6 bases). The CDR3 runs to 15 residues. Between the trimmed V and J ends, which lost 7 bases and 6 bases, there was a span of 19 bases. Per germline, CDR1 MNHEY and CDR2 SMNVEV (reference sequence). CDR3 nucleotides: TGTGCCAGCAAGTCAGGGGACAAACCTTTCAATGAGCAGTTCTTC. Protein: CASKSGDKPFNEQFF.

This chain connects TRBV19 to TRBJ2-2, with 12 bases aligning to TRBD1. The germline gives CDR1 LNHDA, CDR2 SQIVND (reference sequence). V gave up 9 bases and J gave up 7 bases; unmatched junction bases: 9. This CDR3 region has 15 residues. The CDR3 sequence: CASSTGTGGNGELFF. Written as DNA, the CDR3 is TGTGCCAGCAGCACCGGGACAGGGGGCAACGGGGAGCTGTTTTTT.